This TCR beta chain was found in a study of shared clonotypes between healthy human individuals. The table came from immunoSEQ multiplex PCR; TCRdb's copy has only in-frame clones and leaves some out. This sample has some 1 million clones; approximately 72% occur once, and the top ten carry roughly 1.4%. With 5 bases removed from V and 0 bases from J, the gap between germline ends came to 18 bases. The CDR3 extends over 17 amino acids. Germline V lookup: CDR1 MDHEN, CDR2 SYDVKM. What was sequenced was memory CD4+ T cells sorted from blood. The subset here: CD45RA-negative fraction. This receptor was taken from a man in his late teens or twenties in good health. This rearrangement joins TRBV28 to TRBJ2-3; D may be TRBD1 (6 bases). The CDR3 protein is CASSLRGGWGSTDTQYF. CDR3 DNA: TGTGCCAGCAGTCTCAGAGGGGGATGGGGTAGCACAGATACGCAGTATTTT.